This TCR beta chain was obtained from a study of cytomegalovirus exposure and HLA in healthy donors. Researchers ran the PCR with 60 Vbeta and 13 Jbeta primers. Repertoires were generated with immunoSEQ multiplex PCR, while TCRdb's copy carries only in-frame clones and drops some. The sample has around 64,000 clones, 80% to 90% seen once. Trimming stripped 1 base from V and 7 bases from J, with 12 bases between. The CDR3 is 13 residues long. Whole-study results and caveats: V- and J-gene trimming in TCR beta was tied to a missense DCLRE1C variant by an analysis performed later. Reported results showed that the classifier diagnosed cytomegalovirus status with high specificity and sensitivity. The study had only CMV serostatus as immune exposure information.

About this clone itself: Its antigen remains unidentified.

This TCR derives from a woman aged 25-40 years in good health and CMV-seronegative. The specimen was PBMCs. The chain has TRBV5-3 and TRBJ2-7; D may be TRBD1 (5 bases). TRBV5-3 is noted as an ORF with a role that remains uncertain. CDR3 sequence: CARSLQGQREQYF. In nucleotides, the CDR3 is TGTGCCAGAAGCTTGCAGGGCCAGAGGGAGCAGTACTTC.